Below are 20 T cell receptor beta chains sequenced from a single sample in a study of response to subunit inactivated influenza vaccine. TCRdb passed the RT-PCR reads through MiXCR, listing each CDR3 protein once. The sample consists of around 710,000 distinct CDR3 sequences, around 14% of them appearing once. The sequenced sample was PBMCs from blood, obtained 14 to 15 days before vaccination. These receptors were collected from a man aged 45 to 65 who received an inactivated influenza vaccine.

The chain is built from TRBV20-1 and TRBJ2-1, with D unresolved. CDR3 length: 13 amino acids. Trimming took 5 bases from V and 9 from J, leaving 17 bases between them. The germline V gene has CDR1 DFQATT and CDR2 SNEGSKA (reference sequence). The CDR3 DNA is TGCAGTGCTGGTGGGCCCAGGATAGGTGAGCAGTTCTTC. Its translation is CSAGGPRIGEQFF.

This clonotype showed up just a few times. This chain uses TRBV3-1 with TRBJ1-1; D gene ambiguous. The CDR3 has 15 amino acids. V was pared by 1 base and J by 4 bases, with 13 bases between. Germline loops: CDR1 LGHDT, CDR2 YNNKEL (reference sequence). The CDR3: CASSQVTWSRTEAFF. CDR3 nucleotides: TGTGCCAGCAGCCAAGTGACGTGGTCGCGCACTGAAGCTTTCTTT.

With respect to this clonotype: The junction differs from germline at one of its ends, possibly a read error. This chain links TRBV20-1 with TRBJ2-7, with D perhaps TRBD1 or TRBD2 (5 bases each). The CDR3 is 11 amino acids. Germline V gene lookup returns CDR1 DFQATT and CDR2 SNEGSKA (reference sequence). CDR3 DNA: TGCAGTGCTCGCAGCTCGGGGACCCCGTATTTC. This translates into CSARSSGTPYF.

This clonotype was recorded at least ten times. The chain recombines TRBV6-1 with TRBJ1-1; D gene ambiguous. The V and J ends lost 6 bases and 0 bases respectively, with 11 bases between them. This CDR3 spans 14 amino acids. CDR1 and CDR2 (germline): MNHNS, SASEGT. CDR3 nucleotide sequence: TGTGCCAGCAGACCTGGACGGGTGAACACTGAAGCTTTCTTT. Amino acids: CASRPGRVNTEAFF.

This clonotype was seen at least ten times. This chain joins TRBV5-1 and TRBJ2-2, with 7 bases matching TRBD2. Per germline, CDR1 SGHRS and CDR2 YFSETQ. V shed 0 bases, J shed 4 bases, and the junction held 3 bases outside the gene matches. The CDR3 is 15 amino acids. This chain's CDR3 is CASSLGGGSTGELFF. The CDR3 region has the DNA TGCGCCAGCAGCTTGGGCGGGGGTTCCACCGGGGAGCTGTTTTTT.

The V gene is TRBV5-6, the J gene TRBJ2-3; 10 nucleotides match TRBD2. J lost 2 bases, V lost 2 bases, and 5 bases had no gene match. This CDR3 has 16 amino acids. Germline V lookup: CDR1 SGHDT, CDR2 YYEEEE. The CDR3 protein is CASSFPLAGDTDTQYF. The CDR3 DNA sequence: TGTGCCAGCAGCTTCCCCCTAGCGGGGGACACAGATACGCAGTATTTT.

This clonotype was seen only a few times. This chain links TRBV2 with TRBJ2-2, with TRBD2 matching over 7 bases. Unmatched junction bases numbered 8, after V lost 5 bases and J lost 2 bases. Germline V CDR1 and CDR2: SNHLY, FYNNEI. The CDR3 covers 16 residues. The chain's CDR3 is CASSSGTGLNTGELFF. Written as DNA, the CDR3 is TGTGCCAGCAGTAGCGGGACCGGACTTAACACCGGGGAGCTGTTTTTT.

The CDR3: CASGGLAGFSDTQYF. In DNA, the CDR3 is TGTGCCAGCGGGGGACTAGCGGGATTTTCAGATACGCAGTATTTT. The chain couples TRBV2 to TRBJ2-3; 13 bases fit TRBD2. Germline assignment: CDR1 SNHLY and CDR2 FYNNEI. The CDR3 covers 15 residues. Losses at the gene ends were 8 bases for V and 4 bases for J; bases not matched to a gene: 6.

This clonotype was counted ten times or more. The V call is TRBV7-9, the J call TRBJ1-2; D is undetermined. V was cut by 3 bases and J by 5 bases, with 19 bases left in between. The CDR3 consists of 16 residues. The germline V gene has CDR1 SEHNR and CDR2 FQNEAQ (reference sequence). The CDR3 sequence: CASSLGNQHGYYGYTF. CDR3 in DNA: TGTGCCAGCAGCTTGGGCAATCAGCACGGCTATTATGGCTACACCTTC. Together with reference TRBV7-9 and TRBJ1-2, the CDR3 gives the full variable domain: DTGVSQNPRHKITKRGQNVTFRCDPISEHNRLYWYRQTLGQGPEFLTYFQNEAQLEKSRLLSDRFSAERPKGSFSTLEIQRTEQGDSAMYLCASSLGNQHGYYGYTFGSGTRLTVV.

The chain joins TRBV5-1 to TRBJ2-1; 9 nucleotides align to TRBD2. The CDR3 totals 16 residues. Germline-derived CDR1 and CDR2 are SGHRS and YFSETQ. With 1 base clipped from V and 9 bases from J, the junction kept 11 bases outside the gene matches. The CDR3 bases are TGCGCCAGCAGCTTGCGAATAGCGGGAGAATTGGGTGAGCAGTTCTTC. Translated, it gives CASSLRIAGELGEQFF.

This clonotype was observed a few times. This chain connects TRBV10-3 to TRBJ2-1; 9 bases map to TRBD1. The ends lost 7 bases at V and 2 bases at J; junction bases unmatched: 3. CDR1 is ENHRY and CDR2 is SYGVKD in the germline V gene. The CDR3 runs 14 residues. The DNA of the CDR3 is TGTGCCATCACGACAGGGGGTCCCTACAATGAGCAGTTCTTC. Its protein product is CAITTGGPYNEQFF.

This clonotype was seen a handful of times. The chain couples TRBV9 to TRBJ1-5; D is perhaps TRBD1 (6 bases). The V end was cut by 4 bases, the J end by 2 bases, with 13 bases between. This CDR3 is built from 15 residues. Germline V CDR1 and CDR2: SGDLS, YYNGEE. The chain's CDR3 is CASSRGQLRNQPQHF. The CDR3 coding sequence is TGTGCCAGCAGCCGAGGACAGTTACGCAATCAGCCCCAGCATTTT.

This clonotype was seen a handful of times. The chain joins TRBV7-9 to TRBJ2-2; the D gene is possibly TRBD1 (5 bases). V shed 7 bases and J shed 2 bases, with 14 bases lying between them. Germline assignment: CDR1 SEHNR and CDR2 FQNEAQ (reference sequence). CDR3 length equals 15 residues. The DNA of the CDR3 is TGTGCCAGCAATTCCCGGCAGGGAAACACCGGGGAGCTGTTTTTT. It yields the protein CASNSRQGNTGELFF. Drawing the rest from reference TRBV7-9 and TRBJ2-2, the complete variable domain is DTGVSQNPRHKITKRGQNVTFRCDPISEHNRLYWYRQTLGQGPEFLTYFQNEAQLEKSRLLSDRFSAERPKGSFSTLEIQRTEQGDSAMYLCASNSRQGNTGELFFGEGSRLTVL.

The CDR3 is CASSLSPLRGSSTGELFF. The CDR3 nucleotides are TGTGCCAGCAGCTTAAGCCCACTCCGGGGAAGTAGCACCGGGGAGCTGTTTTTT. The V and J genes are TRBV11-1 and TRBJ2-2, with D perhaps TRBD2 (5 bases). V lost 2 bases, J lost 4 bases, and 20 bases lay in between. The germline V gene has CDR1 SGHAT and CDR2 FQDESV (reference sequence). The CDR3 is 18 residues long.

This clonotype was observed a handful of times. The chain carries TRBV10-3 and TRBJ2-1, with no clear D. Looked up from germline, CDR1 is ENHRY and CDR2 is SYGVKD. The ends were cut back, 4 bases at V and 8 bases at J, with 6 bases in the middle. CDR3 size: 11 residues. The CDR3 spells CAISVVDEQFF. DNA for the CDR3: TGTGCCATCAGTGTAGTCGATGAGCAGTTCTTC.

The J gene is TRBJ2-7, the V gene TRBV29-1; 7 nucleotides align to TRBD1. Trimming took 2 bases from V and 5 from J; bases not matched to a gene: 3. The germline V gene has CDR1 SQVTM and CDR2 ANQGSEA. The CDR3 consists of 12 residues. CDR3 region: CSVEKGANEQYF. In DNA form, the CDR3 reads TGCAGCGTTGAAAAGGGGGCTAACGAGCAGTACTTC.

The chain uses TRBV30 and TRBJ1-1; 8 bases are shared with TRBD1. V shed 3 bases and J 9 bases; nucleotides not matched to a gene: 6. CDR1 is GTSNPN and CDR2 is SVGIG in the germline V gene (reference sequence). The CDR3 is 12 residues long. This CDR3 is CAWRSGGQKAFF. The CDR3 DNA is TGTGCCTGGAGATCAGGGGGCCAGAAAGCTTTCTTT.

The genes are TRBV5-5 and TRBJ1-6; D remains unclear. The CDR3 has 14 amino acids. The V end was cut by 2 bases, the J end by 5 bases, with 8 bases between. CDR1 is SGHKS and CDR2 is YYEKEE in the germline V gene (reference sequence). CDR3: CASSFSPDNSPLHF. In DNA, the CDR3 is TGTGCCAGCAGCTTTTCACCTGATAATTCACCCCTCCACTTT.

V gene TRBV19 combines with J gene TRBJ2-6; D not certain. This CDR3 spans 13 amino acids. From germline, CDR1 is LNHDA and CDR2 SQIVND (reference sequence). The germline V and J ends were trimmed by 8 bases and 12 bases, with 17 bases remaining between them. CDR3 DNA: TGTGCCAGTCTTAACACCAACTCGGTCGTCCTGACTTTC. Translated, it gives CASLNTNSVVLTF.

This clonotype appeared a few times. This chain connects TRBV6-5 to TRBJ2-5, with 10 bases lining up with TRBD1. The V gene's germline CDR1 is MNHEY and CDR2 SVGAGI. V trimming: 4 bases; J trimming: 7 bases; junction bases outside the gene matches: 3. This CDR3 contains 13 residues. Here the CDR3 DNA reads TGTGCCAGCAGTTTAGGACAGGGGGTGACCCAGTACTTC. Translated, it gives CASSLGQGVTQYF.